This T cell receptor (beta chain) was captured by sequencing in a study of control samples from healthy donors and cancer patients. V lost 2 bases and J lost 0, with 10 bases in between. The CDR3 has 15 amino acids. Germline V lookup: CDR1 KGHSH, CDR2 LQKENI. Using immunoSEQ multiplex PCR, the repertoire was profiled, and TCRdb retains in-frame clones only, with some absent. Of 150,000 to 200,000 clones listed, about 91% are singletons. This sequence originates from a woman in her 40s in good health. Sequenced: blood. This rearrangement joins TRBV18 to TRBJ1-1; D ambiguous. The CDR3 loop reads CASSPAKRLNTEAFF. DNA of the CDR3: TGTGCCAGCTCACCAGCGAAGCGTTTGAACACTGAAGCTTTCTTT.